The 22 T cell receptor beta chains below all came from one sample that was sequenced in a study of memory CD4+ T cells and cytomegalovirus serostatus. Profiling relied on immunoSEQ multiplex PCR, and the TCRdb table lists in-frame clones only, not all of them. The sample has tens of thousands of clones, 81% seen once. Single viable CD3+CD4+CD8-CD45RO+ cells were sorted as the memory CD4+ T cells. Sequenced sample: memory CD4+ T cells from blood. The receptors here all came from an adult in good health and CMV-seronegative.

The chain combines TRBV30 with TRBJ1-5; D gene ambiguous. V was shortened by 0 bases and J by 4 bases, with 13 bases between the two germline ends. Per the germline V gene, CDR1 is GTSNPN and CDR2 is SVGIG (reference sequence). CDR3 size: 15 residues. The CDR3 here is CAWSVPGGWNQPQHF. CDR3 DNA: TGTGCCTGGAGTGTACCGGGCGGCTGGAATCAGCCCCAGCATTTT.

V and J are TRBV2 and TRBJ1-5; D unclear. Trimming took off 6 bases at V and 7 bases at J, with 13 bases between the two ends. The CDR3 has 13 residues. Germline CDR1 and CDR2: SNHLY and FYNNEI. This chain's CDR3 is CASRQIPAQPQHF. CDR3 DNA: TGTGCCAGCAGACAAATTCCGGCCCAGCCCCAGCATTTT.

The V call is TRBV6-1, the J call TRBJ2-7; 7 bases are shared with TRBD1. The CDR3 sequence is 14 residues long. With V trimmed by 6 bases and J by 0 bases, 5 bases remained unmatched. Germline CDR1 reads MNHNS; CDR2 reads SASEGT. CDR3 residues: CASRSGQRSYEQYF. The DNA of the CDR3 is TGTGCCAGCAGATCGGGACAGCGCTCCTACGAGCAGTACTTC.

The genes are TRBV9 and TRBJ1-1; TRBD1 matches 7 bases. The germline gives CDR1 SGDLS, CDR2 YYNGEE. Trimming at V came to 3 bases and at J to 6 bases, leaving 8 bases not matched to a gene. The CDR3 extends over 14 amino acids. The CDR3: CASSAQGGYPEAFF. In nucleotides, the CDR3 is TGTGCCAGCAGCGCCCAGGGGGGTTACCCTGAAGCTTTCTTT.

The chain is built from TRBV6-6 and TRBJ2-7, with 9 bases identical to TRBD1. CDR1 is MNHNY, CDR2 SVGAGI, per germline (reference sequence). This CDR3 is 16 amino acids long. V was pared by 4 bases and J by 2 bases, with 9 bases of the junction left unmatched. The CDR3 DNA sequence: TGTGCCAGCAGTTCTCCAGGACAGGGGAAAACCTACGAGCAGTACTTC. Translated, it gives CASSSPGQGKTYEQYF.

The V gene is TRBV7-9, the J gene TRBJ1-2; 8 bases line up with TRBD1. The length of the CDR3 is 14 residues. V was pared by 5 bases and J by 7 bases, with 9 bases of the junction left unmatched. Germline V gene lookup returns CDR1 SEHNR and CDR2 FQNEAQ (reference sequence). CDR3 residues: CASSGPRTGSGYTF. CDR3 DNA sequence: TGTGCCAGCAGCGGACCCCGGACAGGGTCTGGCTACACCTTC.

V gene TRBV28 combines with J gene TRBJ2-1, with TRBD1 identical over 7 bases. This CDR3 has 13 residues. Losses at the gene ends were 6 bases for V and 4 bases for J; bases not matched to a gene: 3. The germline V gene has CDR1 MDHEN and CDR2 SYDVKM. This CDR3 reads CASRQGRYNEQFF. The CDR3 DNA sequence: TGTGCCAGCAGACAGGGGAGATACAATGAGCAGTTCTTC.

This clone was detected only once. This chain uses TRBV19 with TRBJ1-2; the D gene is possibly TRBD1 (5 bases). Trimming pared 6 bases from V and 1 base from J, leaving 24 bases between. This CDR3 is built from 18 residues. Germline values: CDR1 LNHDA, CDR2 SQIVND (reference sequence). CDR3: CASRGMGTDYTDNYGYTF. In DNA form, the CDR3 reads TGTGCCAGTAGGGGAATGGGGACGGACTACACAGATAACTATGGCTACACCTTC. Together with reference TRBV19 and TRBJ1-2, the CDR3 gives the full variable domain: DGGITQSPKYLFRKEGQNVTLSCEQNLNHDAMYWYRQDPGQGLRLIYYSQIVNDFQKGDIAEGYSVSREKKESFPLTVTSAQKNPTAFYLCASRGMGTDYTDNYGYTFGSGTRLTVV.

The V gene is TRBV7-2, the J gene TRBJ2-7; D is uncertain. Germline-derived CDR1 and CDR2 are SGHTA and FQGNSA. Trimming left V 2 bases short and J 7 bases short, with 6 bases between. The CDR3 loop spans 11 amino acids. Here the CDR3 reads CASSLKREQYF. Written as DNA, the CDR3 is TGTGCCAGCAGCTTAAAACGAGAGCAGTACTTC. Looking up the rest from reference TRBV7-2 and TRBJ2-7 gives the full variable domain: GAGVSQSPSNKVTEKGKDVELRCDPISGHTALYWYRQSLGQGLEFLIYFQGNSAPDKSGLPSDRFSAERTGGSVSTLTIQRTQQEDSAVYLCASSLKREQYFGPGTRLTVT.

V gene TRBV7-8 combines with J gene TRBJ1-1; D remains unclear. V was shortened by 5 bases and J by 0 bases, with 7 bases between the two germline ends. The CDR3 extends over 13 amino acids. CDR1 and CDR2 (germline): SGHVS, FQNEAQ. The CDR3 nucleotides read TGTGCCAGCAGCCAAGGGATGAACACTGAAGCTTTCTTT. Residues: CASSQGMNTEAFF.

This clone was picked up a small number of times. V usage is TRBV5-1 and J usage is TRBJ2-7; 13 nucleotides align to TRBD2. The CDR3 contains 16 residues. V was pared by 1 base and J by 0 bases, with 1 base of the junction left unmatched. Germline CDR1 reads SGHRS; CDR2 reads YFSETQ. CDR3 in DNA: TGCGCCAGCAGCTTGCGGACTAGCGGGAGCTCCTACGAGCAGTACTTC. Protein: CASSLRTSGSSYEQYF.

This chain links TRBV6-6 with TRBJ1-2; tentatively, D is TRBD1 (5 bases). The CDR3 runs 13 residues. V lost 5 bases and J lost 8, with 15 bases in between. Germline V lookup: CDR1 MNHNY, CDR2 SVGAGI (reference sequence). The CDR3 region has the DNA TGTGCCAGCAGTCGACACGGGGGTGGAGGCTACACCTTC. Translated, it gives CASSRHGGGGYTF.

In its sample, this clone was seen once. The chain uses TRBV4-3 and TRBJ2-1; tentatively, D is TRBD1 (5 bases). The CDR3 consists of 14 residues. Per germline, CDR1 LGHNA and CDR2 YSLEER. Trimming cost V 0 bases and J 12 bases, with 15 bases left between them. The CDR3 protein is CASSQDEDIRRQFF. In DNA form, the CDR3 reads TGCGCCAGCAGCCAAGATGAGGACATCCGGAGGCAGTTCTTC.

This chain uses TRBV7-2 with TRBJ1-1; no reliable D call. The germline CDR1 and CDR2 sequences are SGHTA and FQGNSA. The CDR3 length is 14 residues. Trimming shortened V by 1 base and J by 4 bases, and 10 bases separated the two germline ends. Here the CDR3 reads CASSLGVRFTEAFF. The CDR3 DNA sequence: TGTGCCAGCAGCTTAGGGGTCAGGTTCACTGAAGCTTTCTTT.

The gene calls are TRBV2 and TRBJ2-5; 8 positions match TRBD1. The CDR3 extends over 15 amino acids. After removal of 4 bases from V and 1 base from J, the junction contained 5 bases not matched to a gene. Looked up from germline, CDR1 is SNHLY and CDR2 is FYNNEI. The CDR3 sequence is CASSANRGSQETQYF. DNA for the CDR3: TGTGCCAGCAGTGCGAACAGGGGGTCCCAAGAGACCCAGTACTTC. The full variable domain, completed using reference TRBV2 and TRBJ2-5, is EPEVTQTPSHQVTQMGQEVILRCVPISNHLYFYWYRQILGQKVEFLVSFYNNEISEKSEIFDDQFSVERPDGSNFTLKIRSTKLEDSAMYFCASSANRGSQETQYFGPGTRLLVL.

The V gene is TRBV28, the J gene TRBJ2-2; the D gene is possibly TRBD2 (6 bases). This CDR3 has 12 amino acids. Germline lookup yields CDR1 MDHEN and CDR2 SYDVKM. V was pared by 5 bases and J by 5 bases, with 6 bases between. The CDR3 region is CASSRGTGELFF. In nucleotides, the CDR3 is TGTGCCAGCAGTCGGGGGACCGGGGAGCTGTTTTTT.

This rearrangement joins TRBV10-1 to TRBJ2-7; 9 positions match TRBD1. Losses at the gene ends were 6 bases for V and 2 bases for J; bases not matched to a gene: 5. Germline CDR1 is WNHNN and CDR2 is SYGVQD (reference sequence). The CDR3 is 14 residues long. This CDR3 reads CASSPDRGTYEQYF. As DNA, the CDR3 is TGCGCCAGCAGCCCGGACAGGGGAACCTACGAGCAGTACTTC.

This chain joins TRBV6-1 and TRBJ2-5; tentative D call: TRBD1 (5 bases). The CDR3 spans 17 residues. Trimming shortened V by 4 bases and J by 5 bases, and 23 bases separated the two germline ends. Per the germline V gene, CDR1 is MNHNS and CDR2 is SASEGT. CDR3 residues: CASSASFVLQRGETQYF. DNA of the CDR3: TGTGCCAGCAGTGCGTCATTTGTCCTTCAAAGGGGCGAGACCCAGTACTTC.

The chain employs TRBV5-6 and TRBJ2-3, with 7 bases fitting TRBD2. The CDR3 runs 16 residues. The V and J ends lost 2 bases and 1 base, in that order; junction bases with no gene match: 7. Germline values: CDR1 SGHDT, CDR2 YYEEEE. The CDR3 is CASSFQSGVGTDTQYF. In DNA form, the CDR3 reads TGTGCCAGCAGCTTTCAGAGCGGGGTCGGCACAGATACGCAGTATTTT. The full variable domain, its missing parts supplied by reference TRBV5-6 and TRBJ2-3, is DAGVTQSPTHLIKTRGQQVTLRCSPKSGHDTVSWYQQALGQGPQFIFQYYEEEERQRGNFPDRFSGHQFPNYSSELNVNALLLGDSALYLCASSFQSGVGTDTQYFGPGTRLTVL.

The chain is built from TRBV28 and TRBJ2-5; possibly TRBD1 for D (6 bases). Germline CDR1 is MDHEN and CDR2 is SYDVKM. The CDR3 runs 14 residues. V was pared by 2 bases and J by 0 bases, with 7 bases between. CDR3 DNA sequence: TGTGCCAGCAGTTTAGCAGGGGACCAAGAGACCCAGTACTTC. Translating it yields CASSLAGDQETQYF.

The J gene is TRBJ1-4, the V gene TRBV7-9, with a possible D match to TRBD1 (6 bases). With 7 bases removed from V and 11 bases from J, the gap between germline ends came to 20 bases. Germline V gene lookup returns CDR1 SEHNR and CDR2 FQNEAQ (reference sequence). There are 14 residues in the CDR3. CDR3 sequence (DNA): TGTGCCAGCAACGCTGGGGGCGCCGGGGAGAAACTGTTTTTT. Protein sequence: CASNAGGAGEKLFF.

The genes are TRBV5-1 and TRBJ2-1, with D perhaps TRBD1 (5 bases). Trimming cost V 4 bases and J 0 bases, with 11 bases left between them. Looked up from germline, CDR1 is SGHRS and CDR2 is YFSETQ. This CDR3 comprises 15 residues. CDR3 nucleotides: TGCGCCAGCAGCGAAGGTGACAGCTCCTACAATGAGCAGTTCTTC. Its protein product is CASSEGDSSYNEQFF.